This TCR beta chain was sequenced for a study of blood T cell repertoires in COVID-19. Overall study: Sites in the United States, Italy and Spain provided acute and convalescent COVID-19 samples.

Clones were read by immunoSEQ multiplex PCR, and TCRdb kept only the in-frame ones, dropping some. The sample holds 90,000 or so clones; 90% are singletons and the top ten take about 6.7%. CDR1 and CDR2 (germline): SQVTM, ANQGSEA. Trimming pared 5 bases from V and 4 bases from J, leaving 15 bases between. CDR3 size: 13 residues. Sequenced material: peripheral blood. This clonotype was obtained from a man between 18 and 35 years old with COVID-19, enrolled during active disease. The chain uses TRBV29-1 and TRBJ2-7, with D possibly TRBD2 on 6 matching bases. The CDR3 is CSVFVGSGYEQYF. The DNA of the CDR3 is TGCAGCGTTTTTGTCGGGAGCGGGTACGAGCAGTACTTC.